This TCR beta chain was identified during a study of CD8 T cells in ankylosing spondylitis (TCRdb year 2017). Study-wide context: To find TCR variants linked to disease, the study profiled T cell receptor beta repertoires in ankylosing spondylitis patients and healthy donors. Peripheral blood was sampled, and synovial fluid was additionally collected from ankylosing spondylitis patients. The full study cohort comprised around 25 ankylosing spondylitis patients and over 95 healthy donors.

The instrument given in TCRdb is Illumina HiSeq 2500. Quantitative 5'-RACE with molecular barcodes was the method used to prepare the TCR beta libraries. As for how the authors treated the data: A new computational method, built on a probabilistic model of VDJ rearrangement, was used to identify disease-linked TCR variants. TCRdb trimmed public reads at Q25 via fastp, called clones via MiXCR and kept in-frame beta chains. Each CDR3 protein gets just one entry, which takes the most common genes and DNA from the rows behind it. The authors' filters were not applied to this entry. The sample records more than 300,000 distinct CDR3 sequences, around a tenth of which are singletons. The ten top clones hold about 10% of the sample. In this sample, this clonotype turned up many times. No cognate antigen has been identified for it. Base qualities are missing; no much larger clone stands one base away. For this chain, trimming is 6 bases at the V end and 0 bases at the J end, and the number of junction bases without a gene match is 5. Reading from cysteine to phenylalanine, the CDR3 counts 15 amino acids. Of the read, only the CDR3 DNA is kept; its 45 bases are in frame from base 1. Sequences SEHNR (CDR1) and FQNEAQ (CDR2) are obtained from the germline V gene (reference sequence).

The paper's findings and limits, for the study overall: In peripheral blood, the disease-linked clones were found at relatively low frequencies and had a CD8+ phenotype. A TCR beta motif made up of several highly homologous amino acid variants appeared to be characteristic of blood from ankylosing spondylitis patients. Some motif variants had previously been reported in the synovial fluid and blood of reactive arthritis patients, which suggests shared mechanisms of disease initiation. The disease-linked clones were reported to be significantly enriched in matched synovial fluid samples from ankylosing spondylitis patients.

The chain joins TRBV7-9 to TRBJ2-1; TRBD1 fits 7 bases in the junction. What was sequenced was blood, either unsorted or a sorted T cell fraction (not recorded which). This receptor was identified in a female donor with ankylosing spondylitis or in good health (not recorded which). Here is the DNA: TGTGCCAGCAGGCACAGGGGAATCTCCTACAATGAGCAGTTCTTC. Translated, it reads CASRHRGISYNEQFF.